A single sample is the source of the 10 T cell receptor beta chains below, sequenced in a study of shared clonotypes between healthy human individuals. Sequenced by immunoSEQ multiplex PCR; TCRdb stores in-frame clones only, minus some. The sample consists of 950,000 to 1,300,000 clones, about 70% of them appearing once. Material: memory CD4+ T cells sorted from blood. Subset reported: CD45RA-negative fraction. Receptors originate from a man aged 18 to 30 in good health.

The chain has TRBV7-3 and TRBJ2-3, with TRBD2 matching 11 bases. The CDR3 consists of 16 residues. Trimming removed 4 bases from V and 2 bases from J; junction bases left unmatched: 5. Looked up from germline, CDR1 is SGHTA and CDR2 is FQGTGA. The CDR3 spells CASSSRLAGPTDTQYF. The CDR3 coding sequence is TGTGCCAGCAGCTCAAGACTAGCGGGACCCACAGATACGCAGTATTTT.

The chain uses TRBV5-1 and TRBJ2-5; 8 bases line up with TRBD1. Unmatched junction bases numbered 6, after V lost 1 base and J lost 4 bases. This CDR3 region has 15 residues. The germline V gene has CDR1 SGHRS and CDR2 YFSETQ. CDR3: CASSLIRQGSETQYF. The DNA for the CDR3 is TGCGCCAGCAGCTTGATCAGACAGGGGTCAGAGACCCAGTACTTC. The full variable domain, in which reference TRBV5-1 and TRBJ2-5 provide the parts outside the CDR3, is KAGVTQTPRYLIKTRGQQVTLSCSPISGHRSVSWYQQTPGQGLQFLFEYFSETQRNKGNFPGRFSGRQFSNSRSEMNVSTLELGDSALYLCASSLIRQGSETQYFGPGTRLLVL.

This clone was seen just once. The chain uses TRBV6-1 and TRBJ1-4; perhaps TRBD1 as D (5 bases). Trimming left V 3 bases short and J 0 bases short, with 14 bases between. The CDR3 covers 17 residues. CDR1 is MNHNS and CDR2 is SASEGT in the germline V gene. The CDR3 nucleotides are TGTGCCAGCAGTGAGGGGCGCCTAATCGCAACTAATGAAAAACTGTTTTTT. It codes for CASSEGRLIATNEKLFF.

The rearrangement links TRBV21-1 to TRBJ2-3; the table's D call, TRBD2, has no DNA check behind it. TRBV21-1 is described as a pseudogene. The CDR3 contains 18 residues. The CDR3 DNA is TGTGCCAGCAGCAAACGGACTATGGAGGGGACTAGCACAGATACGCAGTATTTT. This translates into CASSKRTMEGTSTDTQYF.

The chain combines TRBV11-1 with TRBJ2-5; 9 bases match TRBD1. The germline CDR1 and CDR2 sequences are SGHAT and FQDESV (reference sequence). V was clipped by 4 bases and J by 5 bases; unmatched bases: 5. This CDR3 contains 14 residues. CDR3 sequence (DNA): TGTGCCAGCAGCTCGGGACAGGGTTTGGAGACCCAGTACTTC. Encoded protein: CASSSGQGLETQYF.

This CDR3 reads CASSPKRGDPYEQYF. The CDR3 region has the DNA TGTGCCAGCAGCCCCAAGCGGGGTGATCCCTACGAGCAGTACTTC. The chain couples TRBV6-5 to TRBJ2-7, with 7 bases aligning to TRBD2. Looked up from germline, CDR1 is MNHEY and CDR2 is SVGAGI. This CDR3 is 15 amino acids long. J gave up 2 bases and V 6 bases, and 10 bases lay outside the gene matches.

This clone occurred many times. The chain couples TRBV9 to TRBJ1-1; D gene unclear. This CDR3 is 16 amino acids long. The V and J ends lost 1 base and 5 bases respectively, with 18 bases between them. Germline CDR1 reads SGDLS; CDR2 reads YYNGEE. The CDR3: CASSVSPGQLGTEAFF. DNA of the CDR3: TGTGCCAGCAGCGTATCTCCGGGCCAGTTGGGGACTGAAGCTTTCTTT.

This clone was seen more than once but under ten times. The chain carries TRBV19 and TRBJ1-1; D gene ambiguous. The germline CDR1 and CDR2 sequences are LNHDA and SQIVND (reference sequence). The ends were cut back, 3 bases at V and 8 bases at J, with 16 bases in the middle. CDR3 length equals 14 residues. The CDR3 loop reads CASSISIVGSEAFF. The CDR3 coding sequence is TGTGCCAGTAGTATTTCCATCGTAGGCAGCGAAGCTTTCTTT.

A word on this clone: This same CDR3 is encoded by further DNA sequences in the sample. This chain joins TRBV6-5 and TRBJ1-5, with 8 bases identical to TRBD1. The germline gives CDR1 MNHEY, CDR2 SVGAGI. The CDR3 runs to 15 residues. The V segment lost 5 bases and the J segment 2 bases; nucleotides outside the gene matches: 5. The CDR3 sequence: CASSPPGQGNQPQHF. CDR3 DNA sequence: TGTGCCAGCAGTCCTCCGGGACAGGGCAATCAGCCCCAGCATTTT.

The rearrangement links TRBV7-9 to TRBJ2-3; D is uncertain. V was cut by 6 bases and J by 6 bases, with 10 bases left in between. The CDR3 has 12 residues. Germline CDR1 is SEHNR and CDR2 is FQNEAQ (reference sequence). The CDR3 DNA reads TGTGCCAGCAGTTCCGTGGGGGATACGCAGTATTTT. It encodes CASSSVGDTQYF.